This T cell receptor beta chain derives from a study of shared T cell receptors in the human thymus. This CDR3 comprises 14 residues. Germline V gene lookup returns CDR1 SGHDN and CDR2 FVKESK. Trimming removed 6 bases at V and 1 base at J, with 11 bases between. Clones were sequenced by immunoSEQ multiplex PCR, and TCRdb holds only the in-frame ones, with some missing. This table has hundreds of thousands of clones, about 87% appearing once. These data also formed part of another study, on human thymus T cells. From that paper: The donor group consisted of healthy Finnish infants who were having corrective surgery for congenital heart defects. Thymic tissue was derived from resections collected during corrective heart surgery. Thymic as well as blood repertoires seemed to favor certain V and J genes unevenly.

This TCR came from a boy younger than two with a congenital heart defect. The J gene is TRBJ2-3, the V gene TRBV14; D not certain. The sample comprised thymocytes. The CDR3 region is CASSLGLRTDTQYF. The CDR3 DNA reads as TGTGCCAGCAGTCTAGGTTTGCGCACAGATACGCAGTATTTT.